Shown below are 18 T cell receptor beta chains from a single sample sequenced in a study of T cell responses to AZD1222 COVID-19 vaccine. The table came from immunoSEQ multiplex PCR; TCRdb's copy has only in-frame clones and leaves some out. Of about 140,000 clones in the sample, roughly 93% are singletons; the top ten hold 1.9%. Specimen: peripheral blood, collected 28 days after the second AZD1222 dose. The receptors originated from an adult who received the AZD1222 COVID-19 vaccine.

The J gene is TRBJ1-1, the V gene TRBV18, with 7 bases identical to TRBD1. Germline assignment: CDR1 KGHSH and CDR2 LQKENI. CDR3 length: 13 residues. J gave up 4 bases and V 5 bases, and 4 bases lay outside the gene matches. CDR3 loop: CASSLTGPTEAFF. The CDR3 coding sequence is TGTGCCAGCTCATTGACAGGGCCCACTGAAGCTTTCTTT.

This chain joins TRBV4-1 and TRBJ1-5; 8 bases fit TRBD1. The CDR3 spans 15 residues. With V trimmed by 4 bases and J by 4 bases, 6 bases remained unmatched. From germline, CDR1 is MGHRA and CDR2 YSYEKL. The CDR3 spells CASSPTGVSNQPQHF. CDR3 nucleotide sequence: TGCGCCAGCAGCCCGACAGGGGTCTCTAATCAGCCCCAGCATTTT.

This chain uses TRBV5-1 with TRBJ1-2, with TRBD1 identical over 9 bases. The CDR3 runs to 13 residues. V shed 4 bases, J shed 5 bases, and the junction held 3 bases outside the gene matches. Germline V gene data show CDR1 as SGHRS and CDR2 as YFSETQ. CDR3 sequence (DNA): TGCGCCAGCAGCACGGACAGGGGTTATGGCTACACCTTC. Protein: CASSTDRGYGYTF.

The chain employs TRBV4-1 and TRBJ2-2; 10 bases line up with TRBD2. J lost 1 base, V lost 0 bases, and 5 bases had no gene match. Germline CDR1 reads MGHRA; CDR2 reads YSYEKL. This CDR3 is 18 amino acids long. The CDR3 region is CASSQEGSGRWNTGELFF. The CDR3 DNA reads as TGCGCCAGCAGCCAAGAGGGTAGCGGGAGGTGGAACACCGGGGAGCTGTTTTTT.

The V call is TRBV15, the J call TRBJ2-7; unclear D gene. The germline CDR1 and CDR2 sequences are LNHNV and YYDKDF (reference sequence). Trimming cost V 0 bases and J 2 bases, with 11 bases left between them. The CDR3 consists of 15 residues. CDR3 protein: CATSRDSAVTYEQYF. Written as DNA, the CDR3 is TGTGCCACCAGCAGAGATTCGGCGGTCACCTACGAGCAGTACTTC.

The chain is built from TRBV30 and TRBJ2-5; no reliable D call. The germline V gene has CDR1 GTSNPN and CDR2 SVGIG (reference sequence). V was trimmed by 3 bases and J by 1 base, leaving 12 bases between them. The CDR3 extends over 14 amino acids. The CDR3 DNA reads TGTGCCTGGAGCTTTGGGCCCGTCCAAGAGACCCAGTACTTC. This sequence encodes CAWSFGPVQETQYF.

The J gene is TRBJ2-1, the V gene TRBV12-3 or TRBV12-4; D not resolved. The CDR3 has 10 residues. V shed 8 bases and J shed 4 bases, with 3 bases lying between them. This CDR3 is CASGYNEQFF. The CDR3 DNA sequence: TGTGCCAGCGGTTACAATGAGCAGTTCTTC.

The chain couples TRBV19 to TRBJ1-2; weak D call: TRBD1 (5 bases). V shed 9 bases and J shed 3 bases, with 17 bases lying between them. The CDR3 runs to 14 residues. The V gene's germline CDR1 is LNHDA and CDR2 SQIVND (reference sequence). The DNA for the CDR3 is TGTGCCAGCCATATACGGGGACCCCACTATGGCTACACCTTC. As protein: CASHIRGPHYGYTF.

The rearrangement joins TRBV7-8 to TRBJ2-1; D is possibly TRBD2 (6 bases). CDR3 length: 17 residues. Trimming removed 3 bases at V and 7 bases at J, with 22 bases between. Germline V lookup: CDR1 SGHVS, CDR2 FQNEAQ. The CDR3 DNA is TGTGCCAGCAGCTTGCAATGGGGGACTGCACCCAAGAATGAGCAGTTCTTC. It specifies CASSLQWGTAPKNEQFF.

This chain connects TRBV20-1 to TRBJ1-2; tentatively, D is TRBD1 (5 bases). Germline CDR1 is DFQATT and CDR2 is SNEGSKA (reference sequence). The CDR3 has 11 residues. Trimming shortened V by 7 bases and J by 6 bases, and 12 bases separated the two germline ends. CDR3 in DNA: TGCAGTGGGGGCAGAACCAATGGCTACACCTTC. Amino acids: CSGGRTNGYTF.

This chain links TRBV9 with TRBJ2-2; 8 nucleotides match TRBD1. CDR3 size: 15 residues. CDR1 and CDR2 from the germline V gene are SGDLS and YYNGEE. Germline trimming cut 1 base from V and 4 bases from J; bases unmatched to any gene: 3. Here the CDR3 reads CASSVQGASTGELFF. CDR3 nucleotide sequence: TGTGCCAGCAGCGTACAGGGGGCGAGCACCGGGGAGCTGTTTTTT.

V gene TRBV5-1 combines with J gene TRBJ1-1; a possible D gene is TRBD1 (6 bases). CDR1 is SGHRS and CDR2 is YFSETQ in the germline V gene. The CDR3 sequence is 13 residues long. V was clipped by 6 bases and J by 0 bases, with 9 bases between them. In nucleotides, the CDR3 is TGCGCCAGCACTCAGGGGATGAACACTGAAGCTTTCTTT. Protein product: CASTQGMNTEAFF.

This clone appeared a single time. V is TRBV14 and J is TRBJ2-5; possibly TRBD1 for D (6 bases). This CDR3 has 17 residues. CDR1 is SGHDN, CDR2 FVKESK, per germline. Trimming left V 1 base short and J 1 base short, with 16 bases between. CDR3 residues: CASSQVNRVSVQETQYF. CDR3 bases: TGTGCCAGCAGCCAAGTCAACAGGGTATCGGTCCAAGAGACCCAGTACTTC.

V usage is TRBV2 and J usage is TRBJ1-6, with 7 bases fitting TRBD1. This CDR3 spans 12 amino acids. Germline values: CDR1 SNHLY, CDR2 FYNNEI. V lost 11 bases to trimming and J lost 4 bases; unmatched junction nucleotides: 2. The DNA of the CDR3 is TGTGCCTCGGGACAGTATAATTCACCCCTCCACTTT. Protein sequence: CASGQYNSPLHF.

The genes are TRBV10-3 and TRBJ1-2, with 7 nucleotides matching TRBD1. V shed 5 bases and J 3 bases; nucleotides not matched to a gene: 12. CDR1 and CDR2 (germline): ENHRY, SYGVKD. This CDR3 has 16 amino acids. The DNA for the CDR3 is TGTGCCATCAGTCCGGGACAGTCTCCCAGGGACTATGGCTACACCTTC. This translates into CAISPGQSPRDYGYTF.

The chain is built from TRBV3-1 (or the pseudogene TRBV3-2) and TRBJ1-5; 9 bases align to TRBD1. Germline V gene sequence: CDR1 LGHDT, CDR2 YNNKEL (reference sequence). The length of the CDR3 is 16 residues. The V gene end was trimmed by 2 bases and the J gene end by 5 bases; junction bases not matched to a gene: 7. In DNA form, the CDR3 reads TGTGCCAGCAGCCAAACAGGGGGCTTAGCGGATCAGCCCCAGCATTTT. Translated: CASSQTGGLADQPQHF.

The chain combines TRBV7-8 with TRBJ1-2; possibly TRBD1 for D (5 bases). Deletions cut 1 base from V and 3 bases from J, with 12 bases between. The CDR3 runs to 15 residues. The germline V gene encodes CDR1 SGHVS and CDR2 FQNEAQ. The CDR3 sequence is CASSLVKGRYYGYTF. CDR3 DNA sequence: TGTGCCAGCAGCTTAGTAAAGGGGAGGTACTATGGCTACACCTTC. Based on the CDR3 plus reference TRBV7-8 and TRBJ1-2, the full variable domain is GAGVSQSPRYKVAKRGQDVALRCDPISGHVSLFWYQQALGQGPEFLTYFQNEAQLDKSGLPSDRFFAERPEGSVSTLKIQRTQQEDSAVYLCASSLVKGRYYGYTFGSGTRLTVV.

V is TRBV5-4 and J is TRBJ1-2; 7 bases map to TRBD1. This CDR3 has 15 amino acids. V was clipped by 0 bases and J by 2 bases; unmatched bases: 4. CDR1 is SGHNT, CDR2 YYREEE, per germline (reference sequence). The CDR3 coding sequence is TGTGCCAGCAGCTTGGGACAGGGTGGAAACTATGGCTACACCTTC. Translating it yields CASSLGQGGNYGYTF.